Reported below is one T cell receptor beta chain. This clone was seen more than once but under ten times. Its specific antigen is unknown. The junction and the germline gene differ at one end; a read error may be behind it. This sample includes further DNA sequences coding for the same CDR3. The data were taken from a study of blood T cell repertoires in COVID-19 (dated by TCRdb to the early 2020s). At the level of the whole study: The collaborator samples originated in the United States, Italy and Spain and spanned the acute and convalescent phases of COVID-19. The prospective study material was composed of cDNA or gDNA derived from T cells, B-cell-depleted T cells, or PBMCs. Deeply sampled blood TCRbeta repertoires from subjects exposed to, actively infected with, or recovered from COVID-19 were included in the dataset. A freely available public database, intended as a resource for researchers studying the immune response to SARS-CoV-2, is where the repertoires were released. Samples were obtained from the ongoing ImmuneRACE study (first 160 participants) and from over a thousand subjects provided by 6 global collaborators. Sample metadata almost always included a de-identified subject ID, COVID-19 status, age in years and sex. HLA class I and class II types, where available, came from metadata supplied by the sample provider rather than from assay-based typing. General findings and caveats noted by the study authors: The amount of clinical and demographic metadata varied by source and participant and was provided uncurated.

Including cysteine and phenylalanine, the CDR3 has 14 amino acids. The kept DNA is CDR3 alone, 42 bases in frame from the first base. The germline V gene provides CDR1 LGHNT and CDR2 FRNRAP. TCRbeta CDR3 regions were amplified from genomic DNA using the immunoSEQ Assay, a bias-controlled multiplex PCR. On the study's bioinformatics: The number of nucleated cells in each sample was estimated by amplification of reference gene primers within the assay. To quantify the absolute abundance of each unique TCRbeta CDR3 rearrangement, sequence reads were collapsed and filtered. Productive Simpson clonality was computed per sample as the square root of Simpson's diversity index over productive rearrangements. Sourced from immuneACCESS, this table was stored by TCRdb with only in-frame sequences that have V and J called. A share of the clones is absent; for the studies checked, an unresolved V gene accounts for under half, and the remainder has no known explanation. V, J and clone size are those of that table, while D and trimming were read from the DNA. Here the sample has approximately 180,000 clones; roughly 87% occur a single time. Jointly, the top ten make up 1.6% of the sample.

Collaborating institutions collected whole blood in K2EDTA tubes following their own protocols. For TCRbeta analysis, collaborators shipped samples in one of three forms: frozen whole blood, isolated PBMCs, or DNA extracted from either of those sample types. This receptor chain uses TRBV12-5 and TRBJ1-3; no D gene can be assigned with confidence. Specimen: peripheral blood. This TCR came from a woman between 45 and 65 years old with acute or convalescent COVID-19. CDR3 protein: CASGLGVSGNTIYF. The sequenced DNA: TGTGCTAGTGGATTGGGTGTTTCAGGAAACACCATATATTTT.